Reported below is one T cell receptor (beta chain). As yet, its antigen is unknown. V was trimmed by 6 bases and J by 3 bases, leaving 12 bases between them. The CDR3 runs to 13 residues. Germline loops: CDR1 MNHEY, CDR2 SMNVEV (reference sequence). The sample belongs to a study of siplizumab effects on memory and regulatory T cells. Study results and limitations: Neither a naive nor a memory phenotype was assignable to roughly 75-96% of proliferating CD4+ or CD8+ clones. Naive T cells, seemingly more diverse than memory cells, seemed major alloresponse contributors.

The assay looked at 99,000 or so TCR templates in each sample. The assay was immunoSEQ multiplex PCR, and TCRdb's table has in-frame clones only and misses some. This table holds over 100,000 clones, 93% found once. This TCR came from a human donor in good health. Sequenced: Tregs sorted from blood. The chain couples TRBV27 to TRBJ2-7; D is unresolved. The CDR3 protein is CASRRALHYEQYF. CDR3 sequence (DNA): TGTGCCAGCAGACGGGCCTTACACTACGAGCAGTACTTC.